This T cell receptor (beta chain) was captured in a study of CD8 T cells in Susac syndrome. A note on this clonotype: Its antigen is not known.

The RNA input was roughly 0.45 to 1 ug, and it was reverse transcribed with random hexamers. The method of amplification for TCR beta CDR3 was immunoSEQ multiplex PCR, covering 54 Vbeta and 13 Jbeta. Each CDR3 protein gets one entry after TCRdb re-called the immunoSEQ multiplex PCR reads with MiXCR. The table shows about 190,000 distinct CDR3 sequences, with approximately 94% occurring only once. Overall study results and limits: The CD4+ T cell repertoires from Susac syndrome exhibited no clonal expansion.

This CDR3 has 13 amino acids. V lost 7 bases and J 3 bases, leaving 13 bases between the germline ends. The V gene's germline CDR1 is MNHNY and CDR2 SVGAGI (reference sequence). The study sequenced TCR beta in blood CD8+ and CD4+ T cells. Negative isolation was used for CD8+ and CD4+ T cells and FACS enrichment for TEMRA cells. The sample was CD4+ T cells from PBMCs. The sequence came from a human donor with Susac syndrome. This chain joins TRBV6-6 and TRBJ2-7; D unclear. CDR3 in amino acids: CASTMPLSYEQYF. The CDR3 DNA follows: TGTGCCAGCACAATGCCGCTTAGCTACGAGCAGTACTTC.